This TCR beta chain was identified in a study of blood T cell repertoires in COVID-19. Study background: PBMCs, B-cell-depleted T cells, or T cells provided the cDNA or gDNA that made up the material.

CDR3 length: 14 residues. Trimming shortened V by 3 bases and J by 8 bases, and 14 bases separated the two germline ends. CDR1 is LNHDA and CDR2 is SQIVND in the germline V gene (reference sequence). TCRdb keeps only in-frame clones here, not all; method: immunoSEQ multiplex PCR. The sample consists of 150,000 to 200,000 clones, 86% of them appearing once. This clone turned up a few times. The specimen was PBMCs or T cells enriched from blood (not recorded which). The chain joins TRBV19 to TRBJ1-5, with unresolved D. The sequence was obtained from a woman younger than 45 who had recovered from COVID-19. Written as DNA, the CDR3 is TGTGCCAGTAGTATGGAACGGGAAGCAAAGCCCCAGCATTTT. It encodes CASSMEREAKPQHF.